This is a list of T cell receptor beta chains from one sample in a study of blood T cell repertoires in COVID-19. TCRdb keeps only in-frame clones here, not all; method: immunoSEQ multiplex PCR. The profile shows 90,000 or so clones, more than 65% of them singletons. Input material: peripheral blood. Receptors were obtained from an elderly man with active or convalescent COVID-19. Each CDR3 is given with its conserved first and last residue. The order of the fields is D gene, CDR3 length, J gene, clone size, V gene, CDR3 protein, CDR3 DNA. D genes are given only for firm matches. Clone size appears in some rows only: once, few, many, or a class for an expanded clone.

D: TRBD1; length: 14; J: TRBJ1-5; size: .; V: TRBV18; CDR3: CASSLGQDNQPQHF; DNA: TGTGCCAGCTCACTGGGACAGGACAATCAGCCCCAGCATTTT
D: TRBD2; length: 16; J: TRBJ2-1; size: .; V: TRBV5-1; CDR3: CASSSKTSGGGNEQFF; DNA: TGCGCCAGCAGCTCAAAGACTAGCGGGGGTGGGAATGAGCAGTTCTTC
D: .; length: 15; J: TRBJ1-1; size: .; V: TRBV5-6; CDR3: CASSLLDRLNTEAFF; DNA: TGTGCCAGCAGCTTGTTGGACAGACTGAACACTGAAGCTTTCTTT
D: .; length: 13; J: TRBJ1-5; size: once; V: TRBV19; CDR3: CASNNDRYQPQHF; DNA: TGTGCCAGTAATAATGACAGGTACCAGCCCCAGCATTTT
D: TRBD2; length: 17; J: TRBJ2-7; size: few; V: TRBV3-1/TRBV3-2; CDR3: CASSPQTSGGVSYEQYF; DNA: TGTGCCAGCAGCCCGCAGACTAGCGGGGGGGTTTCCTACGAGCAGTACTTC
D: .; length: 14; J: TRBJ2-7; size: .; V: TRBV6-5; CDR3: CASSWTAGNYEQYF; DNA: TGTGCCAGCAGTTGGACGGCCGGGAACTACGAGCAGTACTTC
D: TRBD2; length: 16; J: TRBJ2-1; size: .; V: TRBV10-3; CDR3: CAIRGAGGSSYNEQFF; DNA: TGTGCCATCAGGGGAGCGGGGGGGAGCTCCTACAATGAGCAGTTCTTC
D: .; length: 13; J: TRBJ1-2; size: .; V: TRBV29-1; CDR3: CSGGGLANYGYTF; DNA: TGCAGCGGCGGAGGCCTAGCTAACTATGGCTACACCTTC
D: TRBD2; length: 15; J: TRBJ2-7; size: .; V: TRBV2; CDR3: CASRGLAGESYEQYF; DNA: TGTGCCAGCAGGGGACTAGCGGGGGAATCCTACGAGCAGTACTTC
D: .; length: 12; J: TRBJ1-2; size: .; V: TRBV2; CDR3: CASRTPPGGYTF; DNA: TGTGCCAGCAGGACCCCCCCGGGGGGCTACACCTTC
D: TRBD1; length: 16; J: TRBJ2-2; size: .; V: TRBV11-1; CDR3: CASTPRGTRATGELFF; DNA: TGTGCCAGCACCCCCAGGGGGACCCGGGCCACCGGGGAGCTGTTTTTT
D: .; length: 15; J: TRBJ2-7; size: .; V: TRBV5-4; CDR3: CASSLNLGGPYEQYF; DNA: TGTGCCAGCAGCTTGAATTTGGGAGGTCCCTACGAGCAGTACTTC
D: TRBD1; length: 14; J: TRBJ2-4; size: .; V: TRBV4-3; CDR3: CASSQTGGGNIQYF; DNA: TGCGCCAGCAGCCAGACAGGGGGGGGGAACATTCAGTACTTC
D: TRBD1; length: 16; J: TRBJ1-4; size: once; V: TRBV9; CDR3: CASSPQKNRGGEKLFF; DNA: TGTGCCAGCAGCCCTCAAAAAAACAGGGGTGGTGAAAAACTGTTTTTT
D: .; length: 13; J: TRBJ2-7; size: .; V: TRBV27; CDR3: CATSRREGYEQYF; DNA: TGTGCCACCAGCCGACGAGAGGGCTACGAGCAGTACTTC
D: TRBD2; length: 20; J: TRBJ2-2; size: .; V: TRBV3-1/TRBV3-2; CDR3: CASSQGRRLAGGPNTGELFF; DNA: TGTGCCAGCAGCCAAGGCCGCAGACTAGCGGGGGGCCCGAACACCGGGGAGCTGTTTTTT
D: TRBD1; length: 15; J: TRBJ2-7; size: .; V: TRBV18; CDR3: CASSPPSRGSGEQYF; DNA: TGTGCCAGCTCACCTCCGTCCAGGGGGAGTGGCGAGCAGTACTTC
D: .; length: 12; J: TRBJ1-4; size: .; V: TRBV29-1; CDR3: CSAGLRNEKLFF; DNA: TGCAGCGCGGGACTCCGTAATGAAAAACTGTTTTTT
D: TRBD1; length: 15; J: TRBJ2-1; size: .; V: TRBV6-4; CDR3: CASSKRQGTYNEQFF; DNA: TGTGCCAGCAGCAAAAGACAGGGAACCTACAATGAGCAGTTCTTC
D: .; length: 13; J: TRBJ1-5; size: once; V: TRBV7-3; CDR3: CASSLARNQPQHF; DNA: TGTGCCAGCAGCTTAGCGCGGAATCAGCCCCAGCATTTT